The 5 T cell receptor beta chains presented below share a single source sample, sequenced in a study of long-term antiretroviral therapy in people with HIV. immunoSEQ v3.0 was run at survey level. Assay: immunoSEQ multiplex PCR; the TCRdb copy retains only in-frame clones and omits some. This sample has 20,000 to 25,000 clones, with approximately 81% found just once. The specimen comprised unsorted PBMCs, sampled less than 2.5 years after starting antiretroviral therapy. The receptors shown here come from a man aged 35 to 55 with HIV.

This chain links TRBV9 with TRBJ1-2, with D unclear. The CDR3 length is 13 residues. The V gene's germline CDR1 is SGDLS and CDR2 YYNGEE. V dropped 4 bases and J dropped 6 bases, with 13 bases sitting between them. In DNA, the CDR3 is TGTGCCAGCAGCCCCCGAATGTCGGATGGCTACACCTTC. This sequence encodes CASSPRMSDGYTF.

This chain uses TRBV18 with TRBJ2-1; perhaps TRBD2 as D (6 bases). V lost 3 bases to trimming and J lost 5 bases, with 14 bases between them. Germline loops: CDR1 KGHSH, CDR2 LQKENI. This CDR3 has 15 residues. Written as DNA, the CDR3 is TGTGCCAGCTCACCGCCGGTAGCGGCTAACAATGAGCAGTTCTTC. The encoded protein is CASSPPVAANNEQFF.

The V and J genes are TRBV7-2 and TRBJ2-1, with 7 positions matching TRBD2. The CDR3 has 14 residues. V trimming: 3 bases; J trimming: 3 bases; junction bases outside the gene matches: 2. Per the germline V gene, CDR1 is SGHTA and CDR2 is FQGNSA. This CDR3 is CASSLAGVYNEQFF. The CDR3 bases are TGTGCCAGCAGCTTGGCGGGAGTCTACAATGAGCAGTTCTTC.

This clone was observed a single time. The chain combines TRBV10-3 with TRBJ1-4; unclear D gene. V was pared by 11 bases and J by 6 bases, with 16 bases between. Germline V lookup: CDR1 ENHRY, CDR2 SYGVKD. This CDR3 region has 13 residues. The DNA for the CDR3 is TGTGCCTCAAAGACGCCCCCTTATGAAAAACTGTTTTTT. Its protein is CASKTPPYEKLFF.

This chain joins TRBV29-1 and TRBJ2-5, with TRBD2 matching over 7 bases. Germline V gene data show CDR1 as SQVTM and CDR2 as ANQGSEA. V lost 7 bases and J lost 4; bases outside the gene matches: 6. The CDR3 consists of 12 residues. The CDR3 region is CSATSLGETQYF. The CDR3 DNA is TGCAGCGCGACTAGCTTAGGAGAGACCCAGTACTTC. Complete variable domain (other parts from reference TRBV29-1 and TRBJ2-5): SAVISQKPSRDICQRGTSLTIQCQVDSQVTMMFWYRQQPGQSLTLIATANQGSEATYESGFVIDKFPISRPNLTFSTLTVSNMSPEDSSIYLCSATSLGETQYFGPGTRLLVL.